The 30 T cell receptor beta chains presented below share a single source sample, sequenced in a study of T cell responses to AZD1222 COVID-19 vaccine. Sequencing used immunoSEQ multiplex PCR; TCRdb keeps in-frame clones, though not all of them. The profile shows 150,000 to 200,000 clones, about 91% of them singletons. The material was peripheral blood, obtained 28 days after the second AZD1222 dose. These receptors were collected from an adult who received the AZD1222 COVID-19 vaccine.

As DNA, the CDR3 is TGTGCCAGCAGTTTACAGAGCTACAATGAGCAGTTCTTC. This translates into CASSLQSYNEQFF. The V call is TRBV6-5, the J call TRBJ2-1, with D hard to call. The CDR3 length is 13 residues. Germline V gene data show CDR1 as MNHEY and CDR2 as SVGAGI. The V end lost 4 bases, the J end lost 3 bases, and 7 bases lay between the germline ends.

In its sample, this clone was seen a few times. The V gene is TRBV6-5, the J gene TRBJ2-7, with D possibly being TRBD2 (5 bases). Germline V CDR1 and CDR2: MNHEY, SVGAGI. The ends were cut back, 6 bases at V and 6 bases at J, with 21 bases in the middle. The CDR3 is 15 amino acids. For the CDR3, the DNA is TGTGCCAGCAGCCCCTCCGCGGCGGGTGGAGGCGAGCAGTACTTC. This sequence encodes CASSPSAAGGGEQYF.

The rearrangement joins TRBV3-1 (or the pseudogene TRBV3-2) to TRBJ2-3, with TRBD2 identical over 8 bases. The CDR3 contains 15 residues. Germline CDR1 and CDR2: LGHDT and YNNKEL (reference sequence). V trimming: 7 bases; J trimming: 0 bases; junction bases outside the gene matches: 6. CDR3 sequence (DNA): TGTGCCAGCACCCACGGGGGGGCGAGCACAGATACGCAGTATTTT. As protein: CASTHGGASTDTQYF.

This chain links TRBV28 with TRBJ1-6; D unresolved. This CDR3 has 13 residues. Germline CDR1 reads MDHEN; CDR2 reads SYDVKM. Trimming left V 6 bases short and J 10 bases short, with 13 bases between. The chain's CDR3 is CASRGRVESPLHF. The CDR3, as DNA: TGTGCCAGCAGGGGGAGAGTAGAATCACCCCTCCACTTT.

The rearrangement links TRBV11-2 to TRBJ1-2; 10 positions agree with TRBD1. Germline V CDR1 and CDR2: SGHAT, FQNNGV. V shed 5 bases and J 4 bases; nucleotides not matched to a gene: 7. The CDR3 loop spans 15 amino acids. The CDR3 spells CASSPRDRGFYGYTF. For the CDR3, the DNA is TGTGCCAGCAGCCCACGGGACAGGGGCTTCTATGGCTACACCTTC.

The chain is built from TRBV4-2 and TRBJ1-2; maybe TRBD1 (5 bases). This CDR3 has 15 residues. V gave up 0 bases and J gave up 8 bases, with 16 bases separating them. Germline values: CDR1 LGHNA, CDR2 YNFKEQ. CDR3 sequence reads: CASSQDRGPGGGYTF. In nucleotides, the CDR3 is TGTGCCAGCAGCCAAGATAGGGGACCGGGGGGAGGCTACACCTTC.

The chain joins TRBV7-9 to TRBJ2-3, with D possibly TRBD1 on 5 matching bases. The CDR3 contains 16 residues. The V end was cut by 1 base, the J end by 3 bases, with 14 bases between. Germline CDR1 and CDR2: SEHNR and FQNEAQ (reference sequence). CDR3 sequence: CASSLGGRVVTDTQYF. Written as DNA, the CDR3 is TGTGCCAGCAGCTTAGGAGGCAGGGTCGTGACAGATACGCAGTATTTT. The whole variable domain, filled in from reference TRBV7-9 and TRBJ2-3, reads DTGVSQNPRHKITKRGQNVTFRCDPISEHNRLYWYRQTLGQGPEFLTYFQNEAQLEKSRLLSDRFSAERPKGSFSTLEIQRTEQGDSAMYLCASSLGGRVVTDTQYFGPGTRLTVL.

This rearrangement joins TRBV18 to TRBJ1-5; 7 bases are a match to TRBD1. The CDR3 is 15 amino acids. After removal of 3 bases from V and 0 bases from J, the junction contained 2 bases not matched to a gene. Germline V gene sequence: CDR1 KGHSH, CDR2 LQKENI. The CDR3 region is CASSPTGYSNQPQHF. The CDR3 bases are TGTGCCAGCTCACCGACAGGGTATAGCAATCAGCCCCAGCATTTT.

The chain recombines TRBV20-1 with TRBJ1-2; 8 bases are a match to TRBD1. Trimming removed 3 bases from V and 8 bases from J; junction bases left unmatched: 8. Germline assignment: CDR1 DFQATT and CDR2 SNEGSKA (reference sequence). CDR3 size: 13 residues. The CDR3 sequence is CSASLQGAEGYTF. The CDR3 region has the DNA TGCAGTGCTAGTTTGCAGGGGGCGGAGGGCTACACCTTC.

The CDR3 coding sequence is TGTGCCAGCAGCGTAGAAGGCAGGGGGGGTGGCTACACCTTC. This translates into CASSVEGRGGGYTF. The rearrangement uses TRBV9 and TRBJ1-2; 7 bases align to TRBD1. The CDR3 is 14 residues long. The germline V gene encodes CDR1 SGDLS and CDR2 YYNGEE. With V trimmed by 0 bases and J by 7 bases, 6 bases remained unmatched.

The table lists this clone with a count of one. V usage is TRBV21-1 and J usage is TRBJ1-2; no check of the table's D call, TRBD1, against the DNA was made. TRBV21-1 is an annotated pseudogene. The CDR3 has 15 residues. The CDR3 protein is CASSKGSRDSPSCTF. CDR3 DNA: TGTGCCAGCAGCAAAGGCAGCCGGGACAGTCCCTCGTGTACCTTC.

The CDR3 protein is CASSVTVSGSPLHF. The CDR3 DNA reads as TGTGCCAGCAGCGTGACGGTCTCAGGTTCACCCCTCCACTTT. V is TRBV9 and J is TRBJ1-6; D is unclear. Germline assignment: CDR1 SGDLS and CDR2 YYNGEE. The CDR3 consists of 14 residues. The V end lost 2 bases, the J end lost 9 bases, and 12 bases lay between the germline ends.

The chain recombines TRBV6-5 with TRBJ1-2; D is undetermined. V was trimmed by 5 bases and J by 4 bases, leaving 14 bases between them. The CDR3 length is 14 residues. The V gene's germline CDR1 is MNHEY and CDR2 SVGAGI. The CDR3 is CASSTPDGFYGYTF. The CDR3 DNA sequence: TGTGCCAGCAGTACCCCGGACGGATTCTATGGCTACACCTTC.

The count of this clone is one. The chain links TRBV4-2 to TRBJ2-1; no reliable D call. This CDR3 contains 13 residues. Looked up from germline, CDR1 is LGHNA and CDR2 is YNFKEQ. Trimming removed 3 bases at V and 10 bases at J, with 13 bases between. The CDR3 loop reads CASSQGSLEEQFF. CDR3 nucleotides: TGTGCCAGCAGCCAGGGGTCCTTAGAAGAGCAGTTCTTC.

The V call is TRBV5-5, the J call TRBJ1-1; D not certain. Germline V gene sequence: CDR1 SGHKS, CDR2 YYEKEE (reference sequence). The CDR3 length is 16 residues. Trimming removed 2 bases from V and 0 bases from J, with 14 bases in between. The CDR3 DNA is TGTGCCAGCAGCTTCGGCAGCCCCATCATGAACACTGAAGCTTTCTTT. Protein product: CASSFGSPIMNTEAFF.

The V gene is TRBV9, the J gene TRBJ1-6, with no clear D. This CDR3 has 14 amino acids. Per germline, CDR1 SGDLS and CDR2 YYNGEE. V lost 0 bases and J 8 bases, leaving 9 bases between the germline ends. The CDR3 loop reads CASSVESLDSPLHF. The DNA of the CDR3 is TGTGCCAGCAGCGTAGAATCCCTAGATTCACCCCTCCACTTT.

The chain joins TRBV7-2 to TRBJ2-7, with D hard to call. Trimming removed 2 bases from V and 6 bases from J, with 11 bases in between. The germline V gene has CDR1 SGHTA and CDR2 FQGNSA. CDR3 length: 13 amino acids. DNA of the CDR3: TGTGCCAGCAGCTTAAGGATAGTTGGCGAGCAGTACTTC. Its translation is CASSLRIVGEQYF.

The chain couples TRBV11-2 to TRBJ2-2; D is unresolved. The V and J ends lost 6 bases and 4 bases respectively, with 9 bases between them. The CDR3 consists of 13 residues. Per the germline V gene, CDR1 is SGHAT and CDR2 is FQNNGV. CDR3 nucleotides: TGTGCCAGCAGAATGGGGTTCACCGGGGAGCTGTTTTTT. Its protein is CASRMGFTGELFF. The complete variable domain, with remaining parts taken from reference TRBV11-2 and TRBJ2-2, reads EAGVAQSPRYKIIEKRQSVAFWCNPISGHATLYWYQQILGQGPKLLIQFQNNGVVDDSQLPKDRFSAERLKGVDSTLKIQPAKLEDSAVYLCASRMGFTGELFFGEGSRLTVL.

The chain is built from TRBV5-1 and TRBJ2-1; 8 bases match TRBD1. Germline assignment: CDR1 SGHRS and CDR2 YFSETQ. Germline trimming cut 2 bases from V and 8 bases from J; bases unmatched to any gene: 9. The CDR3 sequence is 15 residues long. For the CDR3, the DNA is TGCGCCAGCAGCTTTAGACAGGGGCCACTCGATGAGCAGTTCTTC. It translates to CASSFRQGPLDEQFF.

This sequence joins TRBV10-3 and TRBJ2-5; 12 nucleotides match TRBD2. The CDR3 is made up of 13 amino acids. J was trimmed by 4 bases and V by 10 bases; bases with no gene match: 4. Per germline, CDR1 ENHRY and CDR2 SYGVKD. The CDR3 DNA reads TGTGCCAGCGCGACTAGCGGGGGAGAGACCCAGTACTTC. Amino acid sequence: CASATSGGETQYF.

This chain links TRBV6-5 with TRBJ2-5; TRBD2 is a possible D gene (7 bases). This CDR3 is 15 amino acids long. Germline CDR1 MNHEY, CDR2 SVGAGI. V was trimmed by 1 base and J by 5 bases, leaving 14 bases between them. The CDR3 sequence is CASSYFSEGGETQYF. CDR3 nucleotides: TGTGCCAGCAGTTACTTCTCCGAGGGGGGGGAGACCCAGTACTTC.

The chain uses TRBV29-1 and TRBJ1-2, with D possibly TRBD1 on 6 matching bases. Germline V gene sequence: CDR1 SQVTM, CDR2 ANQGSEA. V was clipped by 5 bases and J by 6 bases, with 10 bases between them. The CDR3 totals 11 residues. CDR3 DNA: TGCAGCGTTCAATCAGGGGATGGCTACACCTTC. This encodes CSVQSGDGYTF.

This chain links TRBV9 with TRBJ1-2, with 9 bases that match TRBD1. The CDR3 consists of 14 residues. Germline-derived CDR1 and CDR2 are SGDLS and YYNGEE. J lost 3 bases, V lost 5 bases, and 5 bases had no gene match. The CDR3, as DNA: TGTGCCAGCAGTCGGACAGGGGCGGACTATGGCTACACCTTC. Its translation is CASSRTGADYGYTF.

V gene TRBV5-4 combines with J gene TRBJ1-2; 7 positions match TRBD1. The CDR3 is 14 residues long. V lost 3 bases, J lost 3 bases, and 5 bases stayed unmatched. Looked up from germline, CDR1 is SGHNT and CDR2 is YYREEE (reference sequence). In DNA form, the CDR3 reads TGTGCCAGCAGCTGGGCTACAGGGGACTATGGCTACACCTTC. Amino acid sequence: CASSWATGDYGYTF.

This sequence joins TRBV29-1 and TRBJ1-1, with unresolved D. V was pared by 6 bases and J by 5 bases, with 13 bases between. CDR3 length: 12 residues. Germline V gene lookup returns CDR1 SQVTM and CDR2 ANQGSEA. CDR3 sequence reads: CSVAGFRTEAFF. The CDR3 nucleotides are TGCAGCGTCGCGGGATTTAGGACTGAAGCTTTCTTT. The full variable domain, completed using reference TRBV29-1 and TRBJ1-1, is SAVISQKPSRDICQRGTSLTIQCQVDSQVTMMFWYRQQPGQSLTLIATANQGSEATYESGFVIDKFPISRPNLTFSTLTVSNMSPEDSSIYLCSVAGFRTEAFFGQGTRLTVV.

The rearrangement joins TRBV10-3 to TRBJ1-1; D remains ambiguous. The V end lost 2 bases, the J end lost 1 base, and 11 bases lay between the germline ends. Germline-derived CDR1 and CDR2 are ENHRY and SYGVKD. The length of the CDR3 is 15 residues. The CDR3 nucleotides are TGTGCCATCAGTGAGCCGACACAGACGAACACTGAAGCTTTCTTT. Residues: CAISEPTQTNTEAFF.

This chain joins TRBV19 and TRBJ1-1; TRBD1 is a possible D gene (5 bases). The CDR3 is made up of 14 amino acids. V was clipped by 7 bases and J by 5 bases, with 17 bases between them. Germline-derived CDR1 and CDR2 are LNHDA and SQIVND (reference sequence). The CDR3 here is CASTRDGAVTEAFF. CDR3 sequence (DNA): TGTGCCAGTACCAGAGACGGGGCGGTTACTGAAGCTTTCTTT. Combining the CDR3 with reference TRBV19 and TRBJ1-1 gives the whole variable domain DGGITQSPKYLFRKEGQNVTLSCEQNLNHDAMYWYRQDPGQGLRLIYYSQIVNDFQKGDIAEGYSVSREKKESFPLTVTSAQKNPTAFYLCASTRDGAVTEAFFGQGTRLTVV.

This rearrangement joins TRBV19 to TRBJ1-5; perhaps TRBD1 as D (6 bases). CDR1 and CDR2 from the germline V gene are LNHDA and SQIVND (reference sequence). V was shortened by 5 bases and J by 0 bases, with 14 bases between the two germline ends. This CDR3 is built from 16 residues. CDR3 in amino acids: CASSLDSLHSNQPQHF. CDR3 in DNA: TGTGCCAGTAGTTTGGACAGTCTTCATAGCAATCAGCCCCAGCATTTT. Supplemented by reference TRBV19 and TRBJ1-5, the full variable domain reads DGGITQSPKYLFRKEGQNVTLSCEQNLNHDAMYWYRQDPGQGLRLIYYSQIVNDFQKGDIAEGYSVSREKKESFPLTVTSAQKNPTAFYLCASSLDSLHSNQPQHFGDGTRLSIL.

This chain joins TRBV10-3 and TRBJ2-1; D unresolved. V dropped 2 bases and J dropped 16 bases, with 9 bases sitting between them. Germline V gives CDR1 ENHRY, CDR2 SYGVKD. The CDR3 has 10 amino acids. The CDR3 spells CAISETHTFF. In nucleotides, the CDR3 is TGTGCCATCAGTGAGACGCACACCTTCTTC.

The rearrangement links TRBV7-9 to TRBJ1-2; D uncertain. V lost 3 bases to trimming and J lost 7 bases, with 15 bases between them. This CDR3 has 14 amino acids. CDR1 and CDR2 from the germline V gene are SEHNR and FQNEAQ (reference sequence). The CDR3 reads CASSFELGSTGYTF. Here the CDR3 DNA reads TGTGCCAGCAGCTTTGAGTTGGGTTCTACTGGCTACACCTTC.